A selection of T cell receptor beta chains follows, all from one sample in a study of T-cell memory formation after mild COVID-19. TCRdb called the 5' RACE reads again in MiXCR, with one record for every CDR3 protein. The table shows a few hundred thousand distinct CDR3 sequences, with 15% to 20% occurring only once. The sample was PBMCs or a T cell subset sorted from them (not recorded which). The receptors were sampled from a man younger than 35 who had mild COVID-19 (a few samples of this study predate the infection). Cell type and time point are not known. Each CDR3 is given with its conserved first and last residue. The D gene is left open where the match is weak. Size is stated for part of the rows, as once, few or many counts, or as a class when the clone is expanded.

j_gene,d_gene,abundance,v_gene,CDR3nt,CDR3aa
TRBJ1-2,NA,few,TRBV6-5,TGTGCCAGCAGCCCCTCCGTCGGGGTGCACTATGGCTACACCTTC,CASSPSVGVHYGYTF
TRBJ2-1,TRBD2,few,TRBV20-1,TGCAGTGCTTGGAGACTAGCGGGGGGCGATGAGCAGTTCTTC,CSAWRLAGGDEQFF
TRBJ2-5,NA,NA,TRBV4-1,TGCGCCAGCAGCCAAGAGCCTGGGCGAAAAGAGACCCAGTACTTC,CASSQEPGRKETQYF
TRBJ1-6,NA,NA,TRBV20-1,TGCAGTGCTAGAGGTGTCAGCCAGTATAATTCACCCCTCCACTTT,CSARGVSQYNSPLHF
TRBJ1-1,TRBD1,many,TRBV7-3,TGTGCCAGCAGCTCTGCACCTTACAGGGGGAGAGGCACTGAAGCTTTCTTT,CASSSAPYRGRGTEAFF
TRBJ2-5,NA,NA,TRBV5-1,TGCGCCAGCAGCTTGCAACAGGGGGGGATAGAGACCCAGTACTTC,CASSLQQGGIETQYF
TRBJ1-5,TRBD1,NA,TRBV29-1,TGCAGCCCTGGACAGGGGGAATGCTATAGCAATCAGCCCCAGCATTTT,CSPGQGECYSNQPQHF
TRBJ1-6,NA,many,TRBV5-1,TGCGCCAGCAGCCCGGAGGTGGCTCCCTATACATCAGCCCTCCACTTT,CASSPEVAPYTSALHF
TRBJ2-7,TRBD2,few,TRBV2,TGTGCCAGCAGGCCCCGGCGGGGGAACCCTTACGAGCAGTACTTC,CASRPRRGNPYEQYF
TRBJ2-5,NA,NA,TRBV5-1,TGCGCCAGCAGCCCGGACAGAGGGGGAGAGACCCAGTACTTC,CASSPDRGGETQYF
TRBJ2-1,NA,NA,TRBV4-2,TGTGCCAGCAGCCATACCGGGCCCCACAATGAGCAGTTCTTC,CASSHTGPHNEQFF
TRBJ1-5,NA,NA,TRBV2,TGTGCCAGCAGTGACAGGACTCGGGGGCAGCCCCAGCATTTT,CASSDRTRGQPQHF
TRBJ1-4,NA,few,TRBV7-2,TGTGCCAGCAGCTTAGGAGGGGGAGTGGATGAAAAACTGTTTTTT,CASSLGGGVDEKLFF
TRBJ2-3,TRBD2,NA,TRBV11-2,TGTGCCAGCAGCGCCGGGACTAGCGGGGGGCATTATACGCAGTATTTT,CASSAGTSGGHYTQYF
TRBJ2-7,NA,NA,TRBV5-5,TGTGCCAGCATCGTACACCCCGGGAGCGAGCAGTACTTC,CASIVHPGSEQYF
TRBJ2-5,TRBD2,NA,TRBV7-3,TGTGCCAGCAGCCTCAGCGGGGCGGGGGAAGAGACCCAGTACTTC,CASSLSGAGEETQYF
TRBJ2-7,TRBD2,few,TRBV11-2,TGTGCCAGCAGCTTAGTTGGCGGGGGGGCCCGATCCTACGAGCAGTACTTC,CASSLVGGGARSYEQYF
TRBJ2-3,NA,few,TRBV9,TGTGCCAGCAGCGTACCCGTTCGAGAGACTAGCACAGATACGCAGTATTTT,CASSVPVRETSTDTQYF
TRBJ2-1,NA,NA,TRBV7-6,TGTGCCAGCAGCTCAAAAGGCGGGACCGCCAGTAGCTCCTACAATGAGCAGTTCTTC,CASSSKGGTASSSYNEQFF
TRBJ2-3,NA,NA,TRBV7-3,TGTGCCAGCAGCTTAACGTATGGTAGCGCAGATACGCAGTATTTT,CASSLTYGSADTQYF
TRBJ2-2,NA,NA,TRBV29-1,TGCAGCGTGCTGGTCACCGGGGAGCTGTTTTTT,CSVLVTGELFF
TRBJ1-1,NA,many,TRBV18,TGTGCCAGCTCACCACAAGGGGAACCCCACACTGAAGCTTTCTTT,CASSPQGEPHTEAFF
TRBJ2-5,NA,NA,TRBV15,TGTGCCACTCAGCCCGGATCCCAAGAGACCCAGTACTTC,CATQPGSQETQYF
TRBJ1-5,NA,NA,TRBV2,TGTGCCAGCAGAATATTGGGAGGCAATCAGCCCCAGCATTTT,CASRILGGNQPQHF
TRBJ2-2,NA,few,TRBV7-3,TGTGCCAGCAGCTTATGGGGAGACACCGGGGAGCTGTTTTTT,CASSLWGDTGELFF
TRBJ1-1,TRBD1,few,TRBV6-5,TGTGCCAGCAGGACCCAGGGGGGAACTGAAGCTTTCTTT,CASRTQGGTEAFF
TRBJ1-2,NA,NA,TRBV5-5,TGTGCCAGCAGCCCCCCGGTTGGAGGGCTCGGCTACACCTTC,CASSPPVGGLGYTF
TRBJ2-2,NA,NA,TRBV10-3,TGTGCCATCACCGCGGCAGGGGCCGGGGAGCTGTTTTTT,CAITAAGAGELFF
TRBJ2-2,NA,few,TRBV29-1,TGCAGCGTTGAAGGAGAACTCGGGGAGCTGTTTTTT,CSVEGELGELFF
TRBJ2-5,NA,NA,TRBV4-1,TGCGCCAGCAGCCAACCGGGACGTCAAGAGACCCAGTACTTC,CASSQPGRQETQYF
TRBJ2-1,TRBD1,NA,TRBV20-1,TGCAGTGCTTACAGGGGGCCTGAGCAGTTCTTC,CSAYRGPEQFF
TRBJ1-2,NA,NA,TRBV7-9,TGTGCCAGCAGTTCCGCCGGACACAGCTATGGCTACACCTTC,CASSSAGHSYGYTF
TRBJ2-3,TRBD2,NA,TRBV5-1,TGCGCCAGCAGCCCGGAGCCTAGCGGGGGGCCAGATACGCAGTATTTT,CASSPEPSGGPDTQYF
TRBJ2-3,NA,NA,TRBV4-3,TGCGCCAGCAGCCAAGATTTTGGGAGGTGTTCGATCCGGACAGATATGCAGTATTTT,CASSQDFGRCSIRTDMQYF
TRBJ2-3,TRBD2,few,TRBV7-8,TGTGCCAGCAGCTTTTCGGCTAGCGGGGGCCGGGGATATTTT,CASSFSASGGRGYF
TRBJ1-5,NA,few,TRBV5-1,TGCGCCAGCAGCCCAAACAGTGACGGTCAGCCCCAGCATTTT,CASSPNSDGQPQHF
TRBJ1-5,TRBD1,NA,TRBV12-3/TRBV12-4,TGTGCCAGCAGTGTACCAGGGGGGCCCCAGCATTTT,CASSVPGGPQHF
TRBJ1-1,NA,NA,TRBV9,TGTGCCAGCAACACGGTGATGGGGACTGAAGCTTTCTTT,CASNTVMGTEAFF
TRBJ2-5,NA,many,TRBV5-1,TGCGCCAGCAGCTTGACCCTCCAGGGAGAGACCCAGTACTTC,CASSLTLQGETQYF
TRBJ2-7,TRBD1,many,TRBV7-9,TGTGCCAGCAAACAACAGGGGGGCTCCTACGAGCAGTACTTC,CASKQQGGSYEQYF
TRBJ2-3,TRBD2,NA,TRBV4-2,TGTGCCAGCAGCGACGGGACTAGCGGGGGGGTCGGCACAGATACGCAGTATTTT,CASSDGTSGGVGTDTQYF
TRBJ2-7,NA,NA,TRBV6-5,TGTGCCAGCAGTCCCTCTTGGGCCTCCTACGAGCAGTACTTC,CASSPSWASYEQYF
TRBJ2-7,TRBD2,NA,TRBV10-1,TGCGCCAACCTGCGGGGGGCCCCCGTGTACGAGAAGTACTTC,CANLRGAPVYEKYF
TRBJ2-5,NA,NA,TRBV7-3,TGTGCCAGCAGCACTGACGGTCAAGAGACCCAGTACTTC,CASSTDGQETQYF
TRBJ2-3,NA,few,TRBV20-1,TGCAGTGCTAGAGTCGGACCGATTAGCACAGATACGCAGTATTTT,CSARVGPISTDTQYF
TRBJ1-4,NA,few,TRBV5-1,TGCGCCAGCAGTGACGCAGGAGGGGGGTATGAAAAACTGTTTTTT,CASSDAGGGYEKLFF